This TCR beta chain stems from a study of a mutant IDH1 vaccine in newly diagnosed glioma. At the level of the study: Vaccination was launched 4-6 weeks after radiotherapy alone, or with temozolomide cycles. V12 fell at week 35 and V13, the study end, at week 47. Pretreatment consisted of radiotherapy, temozolomide, or both, with most receiving both.

Time point of the sample: week 35, safety follow-up. Vaccine doses each comprised 300 ug of mutant IDH1 20-mer peptide, with topical imiquimod. In the case of this clone: Its antigen is unidentified.

General study results and limits: Top peripheral T cell clonotype shifts appeared unrelated to pseudoprogression.

The germline V gene has CDR1 SGHAT and CDR2 FQNNGV. The CDR3 has 15 amino acids. The V and J ends lost 3 bases and 4 bases, in that order; junction bases with no gene match: 8. Repertoires were generated with immunoSEQ multiplex PCR, while TCRdb's copy carries only in-frame clones and drops some. The top ten clones hold more than 9% of a sample with over 45,000 clones, about 82% of them seen once. Sequenced material: PBMCs, taken from a glioma patient whose treatment included an IDH1 peptide vaccine. This receptor was obtained from a man in his forties or fifties with glioma. V usage is TRBV11-2 and J usage is TRBJ2-7, with 8 positions matching TRBD2. CDR3 bases: TGTGCCAGCAGCTTCACCGGGACTAGATCTTACGAGCAGTACTTC. Translation gives CASSFTGTRSYEQYF.